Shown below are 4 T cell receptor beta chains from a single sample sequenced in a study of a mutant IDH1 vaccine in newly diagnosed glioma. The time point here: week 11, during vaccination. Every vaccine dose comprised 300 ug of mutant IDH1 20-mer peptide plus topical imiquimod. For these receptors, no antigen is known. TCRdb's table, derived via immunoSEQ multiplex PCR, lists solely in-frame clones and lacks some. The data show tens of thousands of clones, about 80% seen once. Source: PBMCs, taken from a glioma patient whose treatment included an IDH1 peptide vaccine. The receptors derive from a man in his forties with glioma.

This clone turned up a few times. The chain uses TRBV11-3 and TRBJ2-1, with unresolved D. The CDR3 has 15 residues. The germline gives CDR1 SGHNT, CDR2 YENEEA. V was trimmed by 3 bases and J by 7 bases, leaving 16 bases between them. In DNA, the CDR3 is TGTGCCAGCAGCTTCCCCAGGCCAGATCGGAATGAGCAGTTCTTC. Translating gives CASSFPRPDRNEQFF.

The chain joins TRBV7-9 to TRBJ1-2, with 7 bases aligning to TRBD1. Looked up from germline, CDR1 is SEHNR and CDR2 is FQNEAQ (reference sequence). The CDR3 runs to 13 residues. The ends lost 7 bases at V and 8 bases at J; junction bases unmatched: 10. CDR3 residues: CASKVDRAGGYTF. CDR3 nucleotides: TGTGCCAGCAAAGTAGACAGGGCGGGCGGCTACACCTTC.

CDR3 loop: CASSPRSEAGPQETQYF. The CDR3 DNA sequence: TGTGCCAGCTCACCCCGGAGCGAAGCGGGACCACAAGAGACCCAGTACTTC. J is TRBJ2-5 and V is TRBV18; 7 nucleotides match TRBD2. Germline V gene sequence: CDR1 KGHSH, CDR2 LQKENI. This CDR3 is built from 17 residues. V lost 3 bases and J lost 2; bases outside the gene matches: 12.

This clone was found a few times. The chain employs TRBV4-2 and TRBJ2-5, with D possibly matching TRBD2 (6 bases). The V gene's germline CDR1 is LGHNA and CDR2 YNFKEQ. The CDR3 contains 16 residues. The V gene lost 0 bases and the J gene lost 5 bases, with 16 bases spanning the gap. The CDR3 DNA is TGTGCCAGCAGCCAAGATCATAAGCGGAGCGGGGAGACCCAGTACTTC. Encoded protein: CASSQDHKRSGETQYF.